Here is one TCR beta chain with its context. With 5 bases removed from V and 4 bases from J, the gap between germline ends came to 20 bases. Looked up from germline, CDR1 is SGHAT and CDR2 is FQNNGV. The CDR3 spans 16 residues. TCRdb's copy holds only in-frame clones and misses some; the assay was immunoSEQ multiplex PCR. The sample holds 280,000 or so clones, over 75% seen once. This sample is part of a study of cytomegalovirus exposure and HLA in healthy donors. The sequenced sample consisted of PBMCs. The rearrangement links TRBV11-2 to TRBJ1-1, with D perhaps TRBD1 (6 bases). The TCR comes from a woman aged 18-30 years in good health and CMV-seronegative. CDR3 DNA sequence: TGTGCCAGCAGCCGTCGACGGACAGTTGGGGGCACTGAAGCTTTCTTT. Its translation: CASSRRRTVGGTEAFF.